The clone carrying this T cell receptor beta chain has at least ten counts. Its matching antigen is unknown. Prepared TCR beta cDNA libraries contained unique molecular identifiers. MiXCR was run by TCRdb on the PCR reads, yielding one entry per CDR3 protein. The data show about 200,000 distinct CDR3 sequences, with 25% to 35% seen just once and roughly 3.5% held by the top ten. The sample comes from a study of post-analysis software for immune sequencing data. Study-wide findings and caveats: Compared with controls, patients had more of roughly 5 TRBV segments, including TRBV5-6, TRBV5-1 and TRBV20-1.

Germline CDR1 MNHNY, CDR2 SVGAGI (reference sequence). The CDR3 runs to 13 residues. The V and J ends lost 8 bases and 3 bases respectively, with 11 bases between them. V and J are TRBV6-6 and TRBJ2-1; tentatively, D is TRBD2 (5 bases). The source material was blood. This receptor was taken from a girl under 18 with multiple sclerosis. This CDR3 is CASSAGNYNEQFF. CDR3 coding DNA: TGTGCCAGCTCTGCGGGCAACTACAATGAGCAGTTCTTC.